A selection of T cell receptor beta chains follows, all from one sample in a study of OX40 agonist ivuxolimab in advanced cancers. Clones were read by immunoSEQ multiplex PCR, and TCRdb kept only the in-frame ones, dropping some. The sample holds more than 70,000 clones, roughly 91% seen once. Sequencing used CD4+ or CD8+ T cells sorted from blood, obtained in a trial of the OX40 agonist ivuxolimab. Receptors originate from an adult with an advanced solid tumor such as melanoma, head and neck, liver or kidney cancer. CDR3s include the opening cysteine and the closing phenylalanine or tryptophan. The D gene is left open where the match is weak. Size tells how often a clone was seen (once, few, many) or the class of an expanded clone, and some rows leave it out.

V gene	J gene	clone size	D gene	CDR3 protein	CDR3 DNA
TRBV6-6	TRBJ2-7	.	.	CASSGPGGGYEQYF	TGTGCCAGCAGTGGGCCTGGGGGAGGCTACGAGCAGTACTTC
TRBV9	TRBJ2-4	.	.	CASSGGSKNIQYF	TGTGCCAGCAGCGGGGGTTCCAAAAACATTCAGTACTTC
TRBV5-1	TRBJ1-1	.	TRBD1	CASSPNRQGMNTEAFF	TGCGCCAGCAGCCCCAATCGACAGGGGATGAACACTGAAGCTTTCTTT
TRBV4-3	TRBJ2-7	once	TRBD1	CASSQDSGTGTYEQYF	TGCGCCAGCAGCCAAGACTCTGGGACAGGGACCTACGAGCAGTACTTC
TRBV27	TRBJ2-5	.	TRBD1	CASSSTGGLGLETQYF	TGTGCCAGCAGTTCGACAGGGGGACTGGGGTTAGAGACCCAGTACTTC
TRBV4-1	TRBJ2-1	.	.	CASSQALGVDYNEQFF	TGCGCCAGCAGCCAGGCCTTAGGGGTGGACTACAATGAGCAGTTCTTC
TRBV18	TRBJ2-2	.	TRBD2	CASSPSDSGANTGELFF	TGTGCCAGCTCCCCGTCGGATAGCGGGGCTAACACCGGGGAGCTGTTTTTT
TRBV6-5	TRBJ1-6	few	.	CAIGSSPLHF	TGTGCCATCGGGAGTTCACCCCTCCACTTT
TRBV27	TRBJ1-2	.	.	CASSLSRSYGYTF	TGTGCCAGCAGTTTAAGTCGTAGCTATGGCTACACCTTC
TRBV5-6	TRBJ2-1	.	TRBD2	CASSPGGSDNEQFF	TGTGCCAGCAGCCCGGGCGGGAGCGACAATGAGCAGTTCTTC
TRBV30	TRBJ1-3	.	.	CAWSVYWLSSGNTIYF	TGTGCCTGGAGTGTATATTGGCTGAGCTCTGGAAACACCATATATTTT
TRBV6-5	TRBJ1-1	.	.	CASSYLGLNTEAFF	TGTGCCAGCAGTTACCTGGGATTGAACACTGAAGCTTTCTTT
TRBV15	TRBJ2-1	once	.	CATGRGGNEQFF	TGTGCCACCGGGCGGGGTGGTAATGAGCAGTTCTTC
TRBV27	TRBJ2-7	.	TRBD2	CASSFGGTYEQYF	TGTGCCAGCAGTTTCGGGGGGACCTACGAGCAGTACTTC
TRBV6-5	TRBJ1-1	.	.	CASSRRRNTEAFF	TGTGCCAGCTCAAGGCGGCGGAACACTGAAGCTTTCTTT
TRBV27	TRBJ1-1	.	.	CASSLGTGNTEAFF	TGTGCCAGCAGTCTAGGGACGGGGAACACTGAAGCTTTCTTT
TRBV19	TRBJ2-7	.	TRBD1	CASSIRTGSYEQYF	TGTGCCAGTAGTATTCGGACAGGGTCCTACGAGCAGTACTTC
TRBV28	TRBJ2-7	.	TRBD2	CASSQAGEGEQYF	TGTGCCAGCAGTCAGGCGGGAGAAGGCGAGCAGTACTTC
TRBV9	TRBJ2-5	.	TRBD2	CASSAPDGTAGRETQYF	TGTGCCAGCAGCGCCCCGGACGGGACTGCCGGGAGGGAGACCCAGTACTTC
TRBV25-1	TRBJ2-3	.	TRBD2	CASDVSGGAGPDTQYF	TGTGCCAGCGACGTAAGCGGGGGGGCCGGCCCAGATACGCAGTATTTT
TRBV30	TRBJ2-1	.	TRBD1	CAWSWGQGRSDEQFF	TGTGCCTGGAGTTGGGGACAGGGTAGGTCCGATGAGCAGTTCTTC
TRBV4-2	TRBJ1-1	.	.	CASSQEVGVNTEAFF	TGTGCCAGCAGCCAAGAGGTCGGGGTGAACACTGAAGCTTTCTTT
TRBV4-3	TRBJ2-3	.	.	CASSQRLPDTQYF	TGCGCCAGCAGCCAGCGACTCCCAGATACGCAGTATTTT
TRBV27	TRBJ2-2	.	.	CASSLIWGGELFF	TGTGCCAGCAGTTTGATTTGGGGCGGGGAGCTGTTTTTT
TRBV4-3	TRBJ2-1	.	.	CASSQDVGFDGQFF	TGCGCCAGCAGCCAAGATGTTGGGTTCGACGGGCAGTTCTTC
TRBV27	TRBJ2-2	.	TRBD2	CASSLLYGLAGVSYTGELFF	TGTGCCAGCAGTTTATTGTACGGACTAGCGGGAGTATCATACACCGGGGAGCTGTTTTTT
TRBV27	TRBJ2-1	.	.	CASSLSSRANEQFF	TGTGCCAGCAGTTTATCGAGCAGGGCTAATGAGCAGTTCTTC
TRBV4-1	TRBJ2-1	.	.	CASSQDPVGGYEQFF	TGCGCCAGCAGCCAAGACCCGGTGGGGGGCTATGAGCAGTTCTTC
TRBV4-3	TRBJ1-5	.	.	CASSQDNQPQHF	TGCGCCAGCAGCCAAGACAATCAGCCCCAGCATTTT
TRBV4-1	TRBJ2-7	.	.	CASSPGRGSSYEQYF	TGCGCCAGCAGTCCGGGACGGGGAAGCTCCTACGAGCAGTACTTC
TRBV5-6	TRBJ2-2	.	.	CASSPGGGAHTGELFF	TGTGCCAGCAGCCCAGGCGGCGGGGCGCACACCGGGGAGCTGTTTTTT
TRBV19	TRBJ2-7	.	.	CASSLLTSYEQYF	TGTGCCAGTAGTCTTTTAACCTCCTACGAGCAGTACTTC
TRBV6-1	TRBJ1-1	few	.	CAISGGTNTEAFF	TGTGCCATCAGCGGGGGGACGAACACTGAAGCTTTCTTT
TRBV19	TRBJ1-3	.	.	CASSNQGIPGNTIYF	TGTGCCAGTAGTAATCAAGGAATTCCTGGAAACACCATATATTTT
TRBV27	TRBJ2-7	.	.	CASSSSSDHEQYF	TGTGCCAGCAGTTCTTCTTCCGACCACGAGCAGTACTTC
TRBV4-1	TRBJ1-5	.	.	CASSQRVSQNQPQHF	TGCGCCAGCAGCCAGAGGGTAAGCCAGAATCAGCCCCAGCATTTT
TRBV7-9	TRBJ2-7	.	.	CASSPGHEQYF	TGTGCCAGCAGCCCCGGCCACGAGCAGTACTTC
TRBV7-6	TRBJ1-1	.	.	CASSLEGGDTEAFF	TGTGCCAGCAGCTTAGAAGGAGGGGACACTGAAGCTTTCTTT
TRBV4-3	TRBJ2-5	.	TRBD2	CASSQDLWRRGGTRETQYF	TGCGCCAGCAGCCAAGATTTGTGGCGGCGGGGGGGTACTCGAGAGACCCAGTACTTC
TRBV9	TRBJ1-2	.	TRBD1	CASSETPAGTGHGYTF	TGTGCCAGCAGCGAGACCCCCGCCGGGACAGGGCACGGCTACACCTTC
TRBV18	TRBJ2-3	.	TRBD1	CASSWGTAATDTQYF	TGTGCCAGCTCATGGGGGACAGCAGCCACAGATACGCAGTATTTT
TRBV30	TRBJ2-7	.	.	CAWSVPGGSYEQYF	TGTGCCTGGAGTGTGCCCGGGGGCTCCTACGAGCAGTACTTC
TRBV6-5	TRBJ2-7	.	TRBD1	CASFSGTGGSYEQYF	TGTGCCAGTTTCTCCGGGACAGGGGGATCCTACGAGCAGTACTTC
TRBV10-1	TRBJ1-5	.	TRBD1	CASRGDRGTHQPQHF	TGCGCCAGCAGGGGGGACAGGGGGACCCATCAGCCCCAGCATTTT
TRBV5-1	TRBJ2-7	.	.	CASSLSTMEWEQYF	TGCGCCAGCAGCTTGTCCACCATGGAGTGGGAGCAGTACTTC
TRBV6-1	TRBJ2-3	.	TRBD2	CASSAGGSTDTQYF	TGTGCCAGCTCAGCGGGGGGGAGCACAGATACGCAGTATTTT
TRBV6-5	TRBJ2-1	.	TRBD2	CASSLGAGASNEQFF	TGTGCCAGCAGTTTAGGAGCGGGAGCATCTAATGAGCAGTTCTTC
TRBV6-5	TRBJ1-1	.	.	CASSYSVQGGTEAFF	TGTGCCAGCAGTTACTCTGTACAGGGTGGAACTGAAGCTTTCTTT